The following is a TCR beta chain sequence with its context. The antigen remains unidentified. The V end lost 6 bases, the J end lost 4 bases, and 7 bases lay between the germline ends. Germline CDR1 LNHNV, CDR2 YYDKDF (reference sequence). CDR3 size: 12 residues. This entry belongs to a study of cytomegalovirus exposure and HLA in healthy donors. Donors counted as nominally healthy when sampled, yet unrecorded immune exposures were likely. General study points: Prediction of most subjects' HLA-A and HLA-B alleles by TCR beta sequences was reportedly accurate. Altogether, 164 TCR beta chains were recorded as cytomegalovirus-associated.

A multiplex PCR was run with 60 Vbeta primers and 13 Jbeta primers. Libraries were prepared by immunoSEQ multiplex PCR; TCRdb keeps only in-frame clonotypes and omits some of them. The sample contains some 170,000 clones, roughly 80% of which appear only once. The chain combines TRBV15 with TRBJ2-1; D not resolved. This sequence was found in a woman in her forties or fifties in good health and CMV-seronegative. Input material: PBMCs. CDR3 in amino acids: CATSRRYNEQFF. CDR3 nucleotides: TGTGCCACCAGTCGCAGGTACAATGAGCAGTTCTTC.